These T cell receptor beta chains were read from a single sample in a study of cytomegalovirus exposure and HLA in healthy donors. Sequencing used immunoSEQ multiplex PCR; TCRdb keeps in-frame clones, though not all of them. The data contain some 240,000 clones, around 87% of them singletons. The source material was PBMCs. These receptors all stem from a woman aged 18-29 years in good health and CMV-seropositive. CDR3s include the opening cysteine and the closing phenylalanine or tryptophan. D genes are given only for firm matches. Size is stated for part of the rows, as once, few or many counts, or as a class when the clone is expanded.

size	D	J	V	length	CDR3	DNA
NA	NA	TRBJ2-3	TRBV4-1	15	CASSQDSGSTDTQYF	TGCGCCAGCAGCCAAGATTCAGGGAGCACAGATACGCAGTATTTT
NA	TRBD1	TRBJ1-2	TRBV28	15	CATDTGTGPIYGYTF	TGTGCCACCGATACCGGGACAGGGCCTATTTATGGCTACACCTTC
NA	NA	TRBJ2-1	TRBV6-6	13	CASERDNNNEQFF	TGTGCCAGCGAGCGCGATAACAACAATGAGCAGTTCTTC
NA	TRBD2	TRBJ2-1	TRBV4-1	18	CASSQVDMGLAGGNEQFF	TGCGCCAGCAGCCAAGTCGACATGGGGCTAGCGGGAGGGAATGAGCAGTTCTTC
NA	NA	TRBJ2-7	TRBV19	12	CASSIPGYEQYF	TGTGCCAGTAGTATTCCAGGCTACGAGCAGTACTTC
NA	NA	TRBJ1-2	TRBV6-5	14	CASAPGALVWGYTF	TGTGCCAGCGCTCCAGGGGCGCTAGTATGGGGCTACACCTTC
few	TRBD1	TRBJ1-2	TRBV30	13	CAWSVGTGNGYTF	TGTGCCTGGAGTGTAGGGACAGGGAATGGCTACACCTTC
NA	TRBD1	TRBJ2-7	TRBV12-5	12	CASGLVTGGVQF	TGTGCTAGTGGTTTGGTGACAGGGGGTGTCCAATTC
NA	NA	TRBJ1-1	TRBV28	13	CASSLYPAGWAFF	TGTGCCAGCAGTTTATACCCTGCAGGTTGGGCTTTCTTT
NA	NA	TRBJ2-5	TRBV6-5	12	CASSYSPGAQYF	TGTGCCAGCAGTTACTCTCCGGGAGCCCAGTACTTC
NA	NA	TRBJ2-7	TRBV7-8	13	CASRLTSSYEQYF	TGTGCCAGCAGACTAACCAGCTCCTACGAGCAGTACTTC
NA	NA	TRBJ2-3	TRBV6-5	12	CASSQGTDTQYF	TGTGCCAGCAGTCAGGGCACAGATACGCAGTATTTT
many	TRBD2	TRBJ2-3	TRBV7-9	15	CAGSSGRFRTDTQYF	TGTGCAGGGAGTAGCGGGAGGTTCAGGACAGATACGCAGTATTTT
NA	NA	TRBJ2-7	TRBV4-1	15	CASSQDNRVTYEQYF	TGCGCCAGCAGCCAAGATAACAGGGTTACCTACGAGCAGTACTTC
few	NA	TRBJ1-2	TRBV27	14	CASTGSTGNPGYTF	TGTGCCAGCACAGGGTCGACAGGTAATCCTGGCTACACCTTC
NA	TRBD2	TRBJ2-1	TRBV28	13	CASSPLTSGREFF	TGTGCCAGCAGTCCCCTGACTAGCGGGAGAGAGTTCTTC
NA	TRBD2	TRBJ2-3	TRBV5-1	15	CASRFSGLSTDTQYF	TGCGCCAGCCGGTTTAGCGGGCTTAGCACAGATACGCAGTATTTT
NA	NA	TRBJ2-1	TRBV4-2	15	CASSPISGSNNEQFF	TGTGCCAGCAGCCCCATTAGCGGTTCCAACAATGAGCAGTTCTTC
NA	NA	TRBJ2-3	TRBV15	13	CATSNSFTDTQYF	TGTGCCACCAGTAACAGTTTTACAGATACGCAGTATTTT
NA	TRBD1	TRBJ1-2	TRBV6-1	15	CASSDPGTGNYGYTF	TGTGCCAGCAGTGATCCCGGGACAGGGAACTATGGCTACACCTTC
NA	TRBD1	TRBJ2-1	TRBV10-3	13	CAILEDRGNEQFF	TGTGCCATCTTAGAGGACAGGGGCAATGAGCAGTTCTTC
once	NA	TRBJ1-2	TRBV19	16	CASSTFSQGPPAGYTF	TGTGCCAGTAGTACGTTTTCGCAGGGCCCCCCCGCTGGCTACACCTTC
NA	TRBD1	TRBJ2-5	TRBV7-3	16	CASSPGQGSYQETQYF	TGTGCCAGCAGCCCGGGACAGGGGTCCTACCAAGAGACCCAGTACTTC
NA	TRBD1	TRBJ2-7	TRBV30	16	CAWSVPGQASSYEQYF	TGTGCCTGGAGTGTACCCGGACAGGCCAGCTCCTACGAGCAGTACTTC
few	NA	TRBJ1-1	TRBV6-1	13	CASSEGEGWKAFF	TGTGCCAGCAGTGAAGGGGAGGGGTGGAAAGCTTTCTTT
NA	NA	TRBJ1-5	TRBV6-5	15	CASSRIPYSNQPQHF	TGTGCCAGCAGCCGTATCCCTTATAGCAATCAGCCCCAGCATTTT
once	TRBD2	TRBJ2-1	TRBV27	17	CASSLNPPGLAGDEQFF	TGTGCCAGCAGTTTAAATCCTCCGGGACTAGCGGGCGATGAGCAGTTCTTC
NA	NA	TRBJ1-5	TRBV18	13	CASSPRGNQPQHF	TGTGCCAGCTCACCACGAGGGAATCAGCCCCAGCATTTT
NA	NA	TRBJ1-4	TRBV5-1	15	CASSLDGVGREKLFF	TGCGCCAGCAGCTTGGACGGGGTCGGAAGGGAAAAACTGTTTTTT
few	NA	TRBJ1-2	TRBV6-5	15	CASSSLGQLNYGYTF	TGTGCCAGCAGCTCCCTCGGACAGTTGAACTATGGCTACACCTTC
many	NA	TRBJ1-1	TRBV6-1	13	CASSEQGSTEAFF	TGTGCCAGCAGTGAACAGGGGAGCACTGAAGCTTTCTTT
NA	NA	TRBJ1-1	TRBV5-4	14	CASSLLGMNTEAFF	TGTGCCAGCAGCTTACTAGGCATGAACACTGAAGCTTTCTTT
NA	TRBD2	TRBJ2-1	TRBV14	16	CASSQGGLAAYNEQFF	TGTGCCAGCAGCCAGGGTGGACTAGCGGCATACAATGAGCAGTTCTTC
NA	TRBD1	TRBJ1-1	TRBV2	14	CATIGGTGYTEAFF	TGTGCCACCATAGGGGGGACAGGGTACACTGAAGCTTTCTTT
NA	TRBD1	TRBJ2-7	TRBV9	14	CASSSGGQGYEQYF	TGTGCCAGCAGTTCGGGGGGACAGGGGTACGAGCAGTACTTC
NA	TRBD1	TRBJ1-2	TRBV11-2	16	CASSSFPGQGAVGYTF	TGTGCCAGCAGCTCGTTCCCGGGACAGGGGGCGGTTGGCTACACCTTC
NA	TRBD2	TRBJ2-1	TRBV18	14	CASSPPAGGDEQFF	TGTGCCAGCTCACCACCTGCCGGGGGGGATGAGCAGTTCTTC
NA	TRBD2	TRBJ2-7	TRBV5-1	16	CASSDISRVAGGEQYF	TGCGCCAGCAGCGATATCTCCAGGGTGGCGGGAGGCGAGCAGTACTTC
NA	NA	TRBJ1-1	TRBV11-2	11	CASSGRAEAFF	TGTGCCAGCAGCGGGAGGGCTGAAGCTTTCTTT
NA	NA	TRBJ1-2	TRBV19	15	CASSSIRGRNYGYTF	TGTGCCAGTAGTAGCATTAGGGGCAGAAACTATGGCTACACCTTC
NA	NA	TRBJ1-5	TRBV28	14	CASSRVALNQPQHF	TGTGCCAGCAGTCGGGTGGCACTCAATCAGCCCCAGCATTTT
NA	TRBD2	TRBJ2-7	TRBV4-2	15	CASSLTTSDSYEQYF	TGTGCCAGCAGCCTTACGACTAGCGATAGCTACGAGCAGTACTTC
NA	NA	TRBJ2-7	TRBV29-1	12	CSVSEDSYEQYF	TGCAGCGTCTCCGAGGACAGTTACGAGCAGTACTTC
NA	TRBD2	TRBJ2-3	TRBV6-1	16	CASSERGGVRTDTQYF	TGTGCCAGCAGTGAACGGGGGGGAGTAAGGACAGATACGCAGTATTTT
NA	NA	TRBJ2-7	TRBV7-9	13	CASSFQGSYEQYF	TGTGCCAGCAGCTTCCAGGGGTCCTACGAGCAGTACTTC
once	NA	TRBJ1-2	TRBV29-1	13	CSVDGSSNYGYTF	TGCAGCGTTGACGGGTCTTCTAACTATGGCTACACCTTC
NA	NA	TRBJ2-2	TRBV2	17	CASIRTGSAGDTGELFF	TGTGCCAGCATACGGACGGGGAGCGCTGGCGACACCGGGGAGCTGTTTTTT